This is a list of T cell receptor beta chains from one sample in a study of blood T cell repertoires in COVID-19. Generated by immunoSEQ multiplex PCR, the TCRdb table keeps only in-frame clones and is missing some. The data contain a few hundred thousand clones, about 89% of them singletons. Sequenced material: peripheral blood. These receptors were taken from a woman aged 35 to 49 who had recovered from COVID-19. Both conserved end residues are part of each CDR3. A D gene is named only where the DNA matches it firmly. The size entry is marked missing in some rows and otherwise reads once, few, many or a size class.

D,size,V,J,CDR3,DNA
NA,NA,TRBV19,TRBJ1-5,CASSIDGAGNQPQHF,TGTGCCAGTAGTATAGATGGGGCGGGCAATCAGCCCCAGCATTTT
NA,NA,TRBV28,TRBJ2-7,CASWGQDYEQYF,TGTGCCAGCTGGGGCCAAGACTACGAGCAGTACTTC
TRBD2,NA,TRBV4-1,TRBJ2-4,CASSPNLAGSGLNIQYF,TGCGCCAGCAGCCCTAATTTAGCGGGATCAGGTCTAAACATTCAGTACTTC
TRBD1,NA,TRBV28,TRBJ2-7,CASTRRNRGYEQYF,TGTGCCAGCACACGGAGGAACAGGGGTTACGAGCAGTACTTC
TRBD1,NA,TRBV19,TRBJ2-7,CASRDRGRQYEQYF,TGTGCCAGTAGGGACAGGGGGCGACAGTACGAGCAGTACTTC
TRBD1,NA,TRBV5-1,TRBJ1-5,CASSPSGTGLQPQHF,TGCGCCAGCAGCCCGTCCGGGACAGGGTTGCAGCCCCAGCATTTT
TRBD1,NA,TRBV28,TRBJ2-5,CASLDGQGAPRTQYF,TGTGCCAGCCTTGACGGACAGGGGGCGCCGAGGACCCAGTACTTC
NA,NA,TRBV6-5,TRBJ2-5,CASRDPGEQETQYF,TGTGCCAGCAGAGACCCGGGAGAGCAAGAGACCCAGTACTTC
NA,NA,TRBV18,TRBJ1-1,CATNSNGDTEAFF,TGTGCCACCAACTCAAACGGGGACACTGAAGCTTTCTTT
NA,once,TRBV6-4,TRBJ2-1,CASRLWPDSYNEQFF,TGTGCCAGCCGCCTGTGGCCCGACTCCTACAATGAGCAGTTCTTC
TRBD2,NA,TRBV5-1,TRBJ2-5,CASKVASGNQETQYF,TGCGCCAGCAAGGTGGCTAGCGGGAACCAAGAGACCCAGTACTTC
NA,NA,TRBV12-5,TRBJ2-1,CASGLANKSDLSSYNEQFF,TGTGCTAGTGGTTTGGCGAATAAGAGCGATTTGAGCTCCTACAATGAGCAGTTCTTC